This T cell receptor (beta chain) was sequenced in a study of blood T cell repertoires in COVID-19. Study details: In each case, the material was cDNA or gDNA derived from T cells, B-cell-depleted T cells, or PBMCs.

Using immunoSEQ multiplex PCR, the repertoire was profiled, and TCRdb retains in-frame clones only, with some absent. The sample lists fewer than 450,000 clones; approximately 89% were seen once. The receptor comes from a woman aged 45-60 years with COVID-19, enrolled during active disease. The sequencing sample was made of peripheral blood.

The CDR3 reads CASISILPLWGLWTEAFF. In DNA form, the CDR3 reads TGTGCCAGCATTTCGATCCTACCGTTGTGGGGACTTTGGACTGAAGCTTTCTTT. The chain uses TRBV21-1 and TRBJ1-1. TRBV21-1 corresponds to a pseudogene. The CDR3 sequence is 18 residues long.